The T cell receptor (beta chain) described here comes from a study of cytomegalovirus exposure and HLA in healthy donors. Study-level points and caveats: TCR beta sequences reportedly predicted the HLA-A and HLA-B alleles of most subjects accurately. There were 150 to 200 TCR beta chains listed as cytomegalovirus-associated. A link between a missense DCLRE1C variant and TCR beta V- and J-gene trimming emerged from a later analysis. Differences between HLA loci emerged in a later analysis of TCR association rates, with DRB1 most and HLA-C fewest.

PCR amplification relied on 60 Vbeta primers (plus 13 Jbeta primers). The method was immunoSEQ multiplex PCR; TCRdb's version includes in-frame clones alone and lacks a portion of them. The table lists 150,000 to 190,000 clones, approximately 82% of them singletons. The CDR3 runs 16 residues. J lost 10 bases, V lost 1 base, and 7 bases had no gene match. Germline assignment: CDR1 LGHNA and CDR2 YNFKEQ. Only one count was recorded for this clone. What it binds is unknown. Material: PBMCs. This sequence originates from a woman between 45 and 60 years old in good health and CMV-seropositive. This chain joins TRBV4-2 and TRBJ2-1; 13 bases map to TRBD2. CDR3 sequence: CASSQVGLAGAQEQFF. CDR3 in DNA: TGTGCCAGCAGCCAAGTAGGACTAGCGGGGGCCCAAGAGCAGTTCTTC.